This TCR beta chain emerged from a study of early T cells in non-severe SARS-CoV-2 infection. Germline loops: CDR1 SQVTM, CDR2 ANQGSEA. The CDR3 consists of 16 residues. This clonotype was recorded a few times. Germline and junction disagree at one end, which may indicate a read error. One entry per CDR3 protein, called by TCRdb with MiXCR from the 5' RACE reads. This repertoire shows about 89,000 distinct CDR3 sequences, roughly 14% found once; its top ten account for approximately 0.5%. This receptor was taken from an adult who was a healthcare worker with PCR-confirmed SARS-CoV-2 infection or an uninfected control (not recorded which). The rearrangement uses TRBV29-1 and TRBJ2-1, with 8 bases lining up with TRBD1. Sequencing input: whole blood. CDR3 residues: CSAEILGQGLSNEQFF. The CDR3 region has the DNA TGCAGCGCTGAAATCCTAGGACAGGGTCTCTCAAATGAGCAGTTCTTC.